The source of this TCR beta chain is a study of T cell changes during pregnancy in multiple sclerosis. Germline CDR1 SGHAT, CDR2 FQNNGV. Trimming at V came to 1 base and at J to 5 bases, leaving 6 bases not matched to a gene. The CDR3 length is 15 residues. Measured with immunoSEQ multiplex PCR; TCRdb has only the in-frame clones, and not every one. The repertoire holds about 83,000 clones, 90% to 95% seen once, with more than 1% in the top ten. The sample in question was peripheral blood, obtained in the second trimester of pregnancy. The rearrangement joins TRBV11-2 to TRBJ1-2; 8 bases match TRBD1. The receptor was derived from a female donor with multiple sclerosis, enrolled in a pregnancy study. The CDR3, as DNA: TGTGCCAGCAGCTTAGTCAGGGGGCTCGGGTATGGCTACACCTTC. Translation: CASSLVRGLGYGYTF.